Listed here are 19 T cell receptor beta chains from one sample, sequenced in a study of cytomegalovirus exposure and HLA in healthy donors. The PCR was carried out with 60 Vbeta primers and 13 Jbeta primers. Clones were read by immunoSEQ multiplex PCR, and TCRdb kept only the in-frame ones, dropping some. The sample has about 86,000 clones; roughly 77% are singletons. Sequencing was done on a sample of PBMCs. The source of these receptors is a woman in her thirties or forties in good health and CMV-seropositive.

V gene TRBV19 combines with J gene TRBJ1-1, with 8 bases that match TRBD1. V gave up 8 bases and J gave up 7 bases; unmatched junction bases: 9. Germline values: CDR1 LNHDA, CDR2 SQIVND (reference sequence). This CDR3 spans 13 amino acids. CDR3 protein: CASSGQGIGEAFF. In DNA form, the CDR3 reads TGTGCCAGTTCCGGACAGGGAATAGGTGAAGCTTTCTTT.

The V and J genes are TRBV9 and TRBJ2-7; D gene ambiguous. Trimming removed 0 bases from V and 2 bases from J, with 9 bases in between. The CDR3 consists of 14 residues. Per germline, CDR1 SGDLS and CDR2 YYNGEE. The DNA of the CDR3 is TGTGCCAGCAGCGTAGGGGCAGCCCCCTACGAGCAGTACTTC. Translated: CASSVGAAPYEQYF.

The rearrangement joins TRBV19 to TRBJ2-7; 9 bases fit TRBD2. This CDR3 region has 15 residues. Germline CDR1 is LNHDA and CDR2 is SQIVND (reference sequence). Germline trimming cut 5 bases from V and 2 bases from J; bases unmatched to any gene: 7. The CDR3: CASSLGTSRTYEQYF. CDR3 sequence (DNA): TGTGCCAGTAGTCTTGGGACTAGCAGAACCTACGAGCAGTACTTC.

This chain uses TRBV5-1 with TRBJ2-5; 9 positions agree with TRBD1. CDR1 and CDR2 from the germline V gene are SGHRS and YFSETQ. There are 15 residues in the CDR3. V lost 3 bases, J lost 2 bases, and 5 bases stayed unmatched. CDR3 loop: CASSSPGTGQETQYF. As DNA, the CDR3 is TGCGCCAGCAGCTCCCCCGGGACAGGGCAAGAGACCCAGTACTTC.

The chain carries TRBV6-1 and TRBJ2-1, with TRBD1 as a possible D gene (5 bases). Per germline, CDR1 MNHNS and CDR2 SASEGT. With 2 bases removed from V and 6 bases from J, the gap between germline ends came to 17 bases. This CDR3 is built from 16 residues. The CDR3 DNA reads TGTGCCAGCAGTGAACAGGGTTTCGATGGTGGCAATGAGCAGTTCTTC. Protein sequence: CASSEQGFDGGNEQFF.

The chain employs TRBV6-6 and TRBJ2-3; the D is unclear. Trimming pared 8 bases from V and 5 bases from J, leaving 17 bases between. The length of the CDR3 is 14 residues. The germline CDR1 and CDR2 sequences are MNHNY and SVGAGI (reference sequence). CDR3 bases: TGTGCCAGCTCGACTTCTGTTACGGGAGATACGCAGTATTTT. Translated, it gives CASSTSVTGDTQYF.

The chain carries TRBV7-8 and TRBJ2-7; no clear D. The germline gives CDR1 SGHVS, CDR2 FQNEAQ. Trimming stripped 5 bases from V and 3 bases from J, with 5 bases between. CDR3 length: 11 amino acids. In DNA form, the CDR3 reads TGTGCCAGCAGCGAGAGCTACGAGCAGTACTTC. Translated: CASSESYEQYF.

CDR3 amino acids: CASSVSRNNEQFF. Written as DNA, the CDR3 is TGTGCCAGCAGCGTGTCCAGGAACAATGAGCAGTTCTTC. The chain combines TRBV9 with TRBJ2-1, with D unclear. Trimming removed 2 bases from V and 5 bases from J, with 8 bases in between. Germline lookup yields CDR1 SGDLS and CDR2 YYNGEE. The CDR3 is 13 amino acids.

The V and J genes are TRBV4-2 and TRBJ2-1; the D is unclear. V was shortened by 1 base and J by 7 bases, with 5 bases between the two germline ends. The CDR3 length is 12 residues. The germline V gene has CDR1 LGHNA and CDR2 YNFKEQ. The CDR3 DNA follows: TGTGCCAGCAGCCAAGTTAATAATGAGCAGTTCTTC. It encodes CASSQVNNEQFF.

The V and J genes are TRBV30 and TRBJ2-7, with TRBD2 identical over 10 bases. The V segment lost 4 bases and the J segment 1 base; nucleotides outside the gene matches: 16. Germline V CDR1 and CDR2: GTSNPN, SVGIG (reference sequence). This CDR3 spans 18 amino acids. The CDR3 reads CAWKGRTSGTQRSYEQYF. CDR3 sequence (DNA): TGTGCCTGGAAAGGAAGGACTAGCGGCACCCAGAGGTCCTACGAGCAGTACTTC. The full variable domain, in which reference TRBV30 and TRBJ2-7 provide the parts outside the CDR3, is SQTIHQWPATLVQPVGSPLSLECTVEGTSNPNLYWYRQAAGRGLQLLFYSVGIGQISSEVPQNLSASRPQDRQFILSSKKLLLSDSGFYLCAWKGRTSGTQRSYEQYFGPGTRLTVT.

This clone appeared once. The chain joins TRBV19 to TRBJ2-5; D ambiguous. Trimming shortened V by 4 bases and J by 7 bases, and 22 bases separated the two germline ends. The CDR3 is made up of 16 amino acids. Germline lookup yields CDR1 LNHDA and CDR2 SQIVND (reference sequence). The CDR3 here is CASSKGGPGPRGTQYF. The CDR3 DNA is TGTGCCAGTAGTAAAGGCGGTCCTGGCCCGCGTGGGACCCAGTACTTC. Together with reference TRBV19 and TRBJ2-5, the CDR3 gives the full variable domain: DGGITQSPKYLFRKEGQNVTLSCEQNLNHDAMYWYRQDPGQGLRLIYYSQIVNDFQKGDIAEGYSVSREKKESFPLTVTSAQKNPTAFYLCASSKGGPGPRGTQYFGPGTRLLVL.

This chain uses TRBV6-4 with TRBJ1-4; possibly TRBD1 for D (5 bases). CDR1 is MRHNA and CDR2 is SNTAGT in the germline V gene. The CDR3 sequence is 16 residues long. Deletions cut 4 bases from V and 1 base from J, with 13 bases between. CDR3 nucleotide sequence: TGTGCCAGCAGTGGACCCTCCAGGGTAACTAATGAAAAACTGTTTTTT. This sequence encodes CASSGPSRVTNEKLFF.

This chain links TRBV6-5 with TRBJ2-7; 12 bases line up with TRBD2. The CDR3 is 14 amino acids. Germline-derived CDR1 and CDR2 are MNHEY and SVGAGI. J gave up 4 bases and V 6 bases, and 4 bases lay outside the gene matches. As DNA, the CDR3 is TGTGCCAGCAGGAGGACTAGCGGGACGTACGAGCAGTACTTC. Translating it yields CASRRTSGTYEQYF.

The chain carries TRBV7-9 and TRBJ2-1; D is perhaps TRBD1 (6 bases). With 5 bases removed from V and 5 bases from J, the gap between germline ends came to 16 bases. CDR3 size: 15 residues. Germline loops: CDR1 SEHNR, CDR2 FQNEAQ (reference sequence). CDR3 amino acids: CASSPHGGLNNEQFF. CDR3 bases: TGTGCCAGCAGCCCTCATGGGGGCCTGAACAATGAGCAGTTCTTC.

V gene TRBV6-5 combines with J gene TRBJ2-1; TRBD1 agrees at 10 bases. CDR1 is MNHEY, CDR2 SVGAGI, per germline. V gave up 6 bases and J gave up 9 bases; unmatched junction bases: 5. The CDR3 covers 13 residues. The CDR3 region is CASSPTGGGEQFF. The CDR3 bases are TGTGCCAGCAGCCCGACAGGGGGCGGTGAGCAGTTCTTC.

This clone showed up just a few times. CDR3: CASSPAGTSGIDTQYF. In nucleotides, the CDR3 is TGTGCCAGCAGCCCAGCCGGGACTAGCGGGATTGATACGCAGTATTTT. This chain uses TRBV9 with TRBJ2-3; 13 bases are a match to TRBD2. Germline V gene data show CDR1 as SGDLS and CDR2 as YYNGEE. The CDR3 is 16 residues long. V was pared by 4 bases and J by 6 bases, with 8 bases of the junction left unmatched.

This clone is a singleton in its sample. The chain employs TRBV6-6 and TRBJ2-5; D is possibly TRBD2 (6 bases). The germline gives CDR1 MNHNY, CDR2 SVGAGI (reference sequence). The CDR3 sequence is 14 residues long. V was cut by 6 bases and J by 5 bases, with 16 bases left in between. CDR3 protein: CASRGWAEGETQYF. The CDR3 nucleotides read TGTGCCAGCAGAGGGTGGGCGGAGGGGGAGACCCAGTACTTC.

The chain has TRBV13 and TRBJ2-7; tentative D call: TRBD1 (6 bases). The ends were cut back, 3 bases at V and 3 bases at J, with 15 bases in the middle. The CDR3 is 15 amino acids. The germline V gene has CDR1 PRHDT and CDR2 FYEKMQ (reference sequence). CDR3 coding DNA: TGTGCCAGCAGCTTCTCGGGACAAGGCCTCTACGAGCAGTACTTC. Its translation: CASSFSGQGLYEQYF.

The rearrangement links TRBV15 to TRBJ2-7, with 9 bases identical to TRBD1. Looked up from germline, CDR1 is LNHNV and CDR2 is YYDKDF (reference sequence). The CDR3 extends over 13 amino acids. The V gene end was trimmed by 8 bases and the J gene end by 4 bases; junction bases not matched to a gene: 6. CDR3 sequence reads: CATRGDREYEQYF. The DNA for the CDR3 is TGTGCCACCCGGGGGGACAGGGAGTACGAGCAGTACTTC. The complete variable domain, with remaining parts taken from reference TRBV15 and TRBJ2-7, reads DAMVIQNPRYQVTQFGKPVTLSCSQTLNHNVMYWYQQKSSQAPKLLFHYYDKDFNNEADTPDNFQSRRPNTSFCFLDIRSPGLGDTAMYLCATRGDREYEQYFGPGTRLTVT.